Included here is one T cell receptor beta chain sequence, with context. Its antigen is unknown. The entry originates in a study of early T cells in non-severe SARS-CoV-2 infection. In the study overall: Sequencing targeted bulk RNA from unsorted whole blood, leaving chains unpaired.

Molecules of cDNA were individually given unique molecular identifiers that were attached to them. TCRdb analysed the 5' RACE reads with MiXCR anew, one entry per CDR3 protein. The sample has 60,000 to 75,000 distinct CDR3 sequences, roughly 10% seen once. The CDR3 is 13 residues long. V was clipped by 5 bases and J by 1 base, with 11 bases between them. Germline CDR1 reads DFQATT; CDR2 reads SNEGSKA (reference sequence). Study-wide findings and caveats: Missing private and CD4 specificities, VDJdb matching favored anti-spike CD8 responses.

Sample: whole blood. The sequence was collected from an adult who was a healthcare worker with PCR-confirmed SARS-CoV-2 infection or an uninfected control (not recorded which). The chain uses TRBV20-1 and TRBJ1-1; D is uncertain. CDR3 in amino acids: CSARPVSNTEAFF. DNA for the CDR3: TGCAGTGCTCGCCCAGTTTCGAACACTGAAGCTTTCTTT.